This TCR beta chain was recorded in a study of CD8 T cells in Susac syndrome. General study findings and limits: Individuals included in the TCR sequencing and HLA analysis were acknowledged by the study to be relatively few in number.

Germline CDR1 MGHRA, CDR2 YSYEKL. The ends lost 1 base at V and 8 bases at J; junction bases unmatched: 7. The CDR3 runs to 15 residues. Negative isolation was applied to CD8+ and CD4+ T cells, and FACS enrichment was applied to TEMRA cells. With random hexamers, 0.5 to 1 ug RNA was reverse transcribed. A multiplex approach, immunoSEQ multiplex PCR, amplified TCR beta CDR3 across 54 Vbeta and 13 Jbeta. A single record per CDR3 protein comes from TCRdb applying MiXCR to the immunoSEQ multiplex PCR reads. The sample has roughly 120,000 distinct CDR3 sequences, approximately 94% seen once. Remarks on this clonotype: Its antigen is not identified.

The rearrangement links TRBV4-1 to TRBJ1-2; TRBD1 matches at 10 bases. The TCR sequence derives from a human donor with multiple sclerosis. The sample taken for sequencing was CD4+ T cells from PBMCs. DNA for the CDR3: TGCGCCAGCAGCCAAGTCGGGGACAGGGGACGGGGCTACACCTTC. It yields the protein CASSQVGDRGRGYTF.